This TCR beta chain was retrieved from a study of Ad26.COV2.S vaccination and SARS-CoV-2 variants. Study-level background: Recipients of Ad26.COV2.S got it intramuscularly, once or twice 56 days apart.

General observations from the study: People who got the vaccine had more spike-specific TCR breadth than people who got placebo.

Turning to this clone: What it recognizes is unknown.

TCRdb's table, derived via immunoSEQ multiplex PCR, lists solely in-frame clones and lacks some. The table lists 320,000 or so clones, 85% to 90% of them singletons. The V gene's germline CDR1 is MGHRA and CDR2 YSYEKL. The trim removed 3 bases at V and 5 bases at J, leaving 9 bases unmatched. CDR3 length: 16 residues. Treatment indicated: roughly 19 received Ad26.COV2.S at low or high dose, single or two shots; several received placebo; per-sample allocation not given. On day 63 after the first injection, vaccine and placebo recipients gave samples. Based in Boston, the donor was an adult of 18-55 years.

This chain links TRBV4-1 with TRBJ1-4, with 7 bases aligning to TRBD1. The clonotype comes from a person aged 18-65 years who received the Ad26.COV2.S COVID-19 vaccine or a placebo. Sequencing was performed on peripheral blood, taken in a trial of Ad26.COV2.S vaccine versus placebo. The CDR3, as DNA: TGCGCCAGCAGCCAGGACACGACAGGGAGGAATGAAAAACTGTTTTTT. Translation gives CASSQDTTGRNEKLFF.